Shown below are 11 T cell receptor beta chains from a single sample sequenced in a study of T cells in Graves' hyperthyroidism and ophthalmopathy. From RNA transcripts, TCR beta CDR3 regions were amplified. An initial round of RT-PCR targeting the TCR CDR3 relied on the HTBI primer set. TCRdb analysed the multiplex PCR reads with MiXCR anew, one entry per CDR3 protein. This sample yields more than 300,000 distinct CDR3 sequences, of which roughly 13% are seen a single time; 9.2% belongs to the top ten. What was sequenced was blood. The receptors shown here come from a woman between 18 and 30 years old with Graves' hyperthyroidism.

This clonotype has at least ten counts. The chain joins TRBV19 to TRBJ1-1; 7 bases map to TRBD1. The CDR3 contains 15 residues. Germline values: CDR1 LNHDA, CDR2 SQIVND (reference sequence). With V trimmed by 4 bases and J by 2 bases, 7 bases remained unmatched. CDR3 DNA: TGTGCCAGTAGTACAAGGGGACAGCCTAACACTGAAGCTTTCTTT. As protein: CASSTRGQPNTEAFF. Drawing the rest from reference TRBV19 and TRBJ1-1, the complete variable domain is DGGITQSPKYLFRKEGQNVTLSCEQNLNHDAMYWYRQDPGQGLRLIYYSQIVNDFQKGDIAEGYSVSREKKESFPLTVTSAQKNPTAFYLCASSTRGQPNTEAFFGQGTRLTVV.

Only a few counts were recorded for this clonotype. The chain carries TRBV7-3 and TRBJ2-1; no reliable D call. The CDR3 consists of 13 residues. CDR1 and CDR2 (germline): SGHTA, FQGTGA. V was pared by 2 bases and J by 9 bases, with 11 bases between. In nucleotides, the CDR3 is TGTGCCAGCAGCTTATCAAGATCTCGTGAGCAGTTCTTC. Protein sequence: CASSLSRSREQFF. Variable domain in full (rest from reference TRBV7-3 and TRBJ2-1): GAGVSQTPSNKVTEKGKYVELRCDPISGHTALYWYRQSLGQGPEFLIYFQGTGAADDSGLPNDRFFAVRPEGSVSTLKIQRTERGDSAVYLCASSLSRSREQFFGPGTRLTVL.

CDR3 bases: TGTGCCAGCACTTTTAAAGAGACCCAGTACTTC. It specifies CASTFKETQYF. The V call is TRBV6-1, the J call TRBJ2-5; D remains ambiguous. The CDR3 runs 11 residues. Trimming left V 7 bases short and J 3 bases short, with 6 bases between. Germline CDR1 MNHNS, CDR2 SASEGT.

This clonotype was recorded at least ten times. The CDR3 region is CASSSQGAVNTEAFF. In DNA form, the CDR3 reads TGTGCCAGCAGCTCCCAGGGGGCGGTTAACACTGAAGCTTTCTTT. This chain uses TRBV7-8 with TRBJ1-1; 8 nucleotides align to TRBD1. The CDR3 covers 15 residues. The V segment lost 4 bases and the J segment 2 bases; nucleotides outside the gene matches: 6. Per germline, CDR1 SGHVS and CDR2 FQNEAQ. Full variable domain (rest looked up from reference TRBV7-8 and TRBJ1-1): GAGVSQSPRYKVAKRGQDVALRCDPISGHVSLFWYQQALGQGPEFLTYFQNEAQLDKSGLPSDRFFAERPEGSVSTLKIQRTQQEDSAVYLCASSSQGAVNTEAFFGQGTRLTVV.

This clonotype was found many times. The genes are TRBV6-1 and TRBJ2-5; tentatively, D is TRBD1 (5 bases). CDR3 size: 13 residues. The V end lost 9 bases, the J end lost 4 bases, and 15 bases lay between the germline ends. Germline values: CDR1 MNHNS, CDR2 SASEGT. CDR3 DNA: TGTGCCAGTTATCCAGGGTTTCGAGAGACCCAGTACTTC. Translating gives CASYPGFRETQYF.

The chain links TRBV19 to TRBJ2-7, with D perhaps matching TRBD1 or TRBD2 (7 bases each). This CDR3 comprises 15 residues. CDR1 LNHDA and CDR2 SQIVND come from the germline V gene (reference sequence). V lost 5 bases and J lost 5, with 19 bases in between. CDR3 nucleotides: TGTGCCAGTAGTTCTCAGGGGGGGCCCGTCGACGAGCAGTACTTC. Protein: CASSSQGGPVDEQYF.

This clonotype occurred many times. The chain employs TRBV28 and TRBJ2-1; TRBD2 matches 11 bases. The V segment lost 6 bases and the J segment 1 base; nucleotides outside the gene matches: 5. Germline V gene lookup returns CDR1 MDHEN and CDR2 SYDVKM. This CDR3 has 16 residues. The CDR3 loop is CASSPTSGISYNEQFF. The CDR3 region has the DNA TGTGCCAGCAGCCCGACTAGCGGGATATCCTACAATGAGCAGTTCTTC. The complete variable domain, with remaining parts taken from reference TRBV28 and TRBJ2-1, reads DVKVTQSSRYLVKRTGEKVFLECVQDMDHENMFWYRQDPGLGLRLIYFSYDVKMKEKGDIPEGYSVSREKKERFSLILESASTNQTSMYLCASSPTSGISYNEQFFGPGTRLTVL.

In its sample, this clonotype was seen many times. The chain employs TRBV2 and TRBJ1-6; unclear D gene. There are 16 residues in the CDR3. Looked up from germline, CDR1 is SNHLY and CDR2 is FYNNEI. V dropped 6 bases and J dropped 6 bases, with 18 bases sitting between them. CDR3 sequence reads: CASSFYKSSPNSPLHF. The DNA for the CDR3 is TGTGCCAGCAGCTTCTATAAGTCCTCCCCTAATTCACCCCTCCACTTT.

This clonotype was observed at least ten times. V usage is TRBV11-1 and J usage is TRBJ2-7, with a tentative D call TRBD1 (5 bases). The CDR3 consists of 14 residues. Trimming stripped 5 bases from V and 2 bases from J, with 13 bases between. Per germline, CDR1 SGHAT and CDR2 FQDESV (reference sequence). CDR3 nucleotide sequence: TGTGCCAGCAGCCGAGGAGCAGGGCCCTACGAGCAGTACTTC. This sequence encodes CASSRGAGPYEQYF.

This clonotype was counted at least ten times. V usage is TRBV20-1 and J usage is TRBJ2-7, with 10 bases aligning to TRBD1. Trimming took 6 bases from V and 3 from J; bases not matched to a gene: 8. Germline CDR1 reads DFQATT; CDR2 reads SNEGSKA (reference sequence). This CDR3 has 14 amino acids. DNA for the CDR3: TGCAGTGCCCCACCGACAGGGGGCGGCTACGAGCAGTACTTC. It is translated as CSAPPTGGGYEQYF.

This clonotype was picked up many times. The chain joins TRBV28 to TRBJ2-3; no clear D. V was trimmed by 6 bases and J by 7 bases, leaving 8 bases between them. Germline-derived CDR1 and CDR2 are MDHEN and SYDVKM. CDR3 size: 11 residues. This chain's CDR3 is CASSQYNTQYF. In nucleotides, the CDR3 is TGTGCCAGCAGCCAGTATAATACGCAGTATTTT. The complete variable domain, with remaining parts taken from reference TRBV28 and TRBJ2-3, reads DVKVTQSSRYLVKRTGEKVFLECVQDMDHENMFWYRQDPGLGLRLIYFSYDVKMKEKGDIPEGYSVSREKKERFSLILESASTNQTSMYLCASSQYNTQYFGPGTRLTVL.